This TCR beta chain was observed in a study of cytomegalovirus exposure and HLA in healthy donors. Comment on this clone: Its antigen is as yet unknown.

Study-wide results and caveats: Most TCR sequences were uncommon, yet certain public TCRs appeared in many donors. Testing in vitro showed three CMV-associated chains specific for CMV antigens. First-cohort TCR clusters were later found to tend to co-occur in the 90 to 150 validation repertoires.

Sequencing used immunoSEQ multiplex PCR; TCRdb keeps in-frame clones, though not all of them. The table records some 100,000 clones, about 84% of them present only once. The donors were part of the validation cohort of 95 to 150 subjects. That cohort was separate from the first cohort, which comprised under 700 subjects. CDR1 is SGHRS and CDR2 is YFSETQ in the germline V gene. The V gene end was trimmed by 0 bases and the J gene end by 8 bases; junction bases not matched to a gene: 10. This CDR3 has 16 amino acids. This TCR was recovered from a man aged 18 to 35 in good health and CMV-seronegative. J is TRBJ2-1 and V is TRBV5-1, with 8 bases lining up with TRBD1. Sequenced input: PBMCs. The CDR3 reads CASSLDGTGMVDEQFF. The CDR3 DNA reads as TGCGCCAGCAGCTTGGACGGGACAGGTATGGTCGATGAGCAGTTCTTC.